This TCR beta chain is drawn from a study of blood T cells in healthy people across ages. Study-level results: As age increased, TCR beta diversity per million T cells fell in a roughly linear fashion. PBMCs went unsorted, and a conclusive naive versus antigen-experienced comparison was therefore prevented.

To note about this clonotype: Its antigen is currently unknown.

Germline CDR1 SEHNR, CDR2 FQNEAQ (reference sequence). V was pared by 5 bases and J by 10 bases, with 18 bases between. This CDR3 is built from 14 residues. A second PCR, run for about 7 to 11 cycles, used a sample-barcoded 5' primer plus a J-beta primer mix. Every cDNA molecule carried a tag from a template-switch adaptor bearing 12 random nucleotides. TCRdb redid the calling of the 5' RACE reads with MiXCR, one entry per CDR3 protein. The table has some 1.5 million distinct CDR3 sequences, 28% seen once. The V and J genes are TRBV7-9 and TRBJ2-1; maybe TRBD2 (5 bases). Sequencing was performed on blood. The source is a woman aged 30 to 39 in good health. DNA of the CDR3: TGTGCCAGCAGCCCACCGGGGTTTTTGGAGGAGCAGTTCTTC. Translating it yields CASSPPGFLEEQFF.